A selection of T cell receptor beta chains follows, all from one sample in a study of OX40 agonist ivuxolimab in advanced cancers. Here immunoSEQ multiplex PCR was the method, and the copy in TCRdb shows in-frame clones only, minus some. This sample has around 62,000 clones; 80% to 85% occur once, and the top ten carry about 4.8%. The sample in question was CD4+ or CD8+ T cells sorted from blood, obtained in a trial of the OX40 agonist ivuxolimab. The receptors come from an adult with an advanced solid tumor such as melanoma, head and neck, liver or kidney cancer. Both conserved end residues are part of each CDR3. The order of the fields is D gene, J gene, V gene, clone size, CDR3 protein, CDR3 DNA. The D gene is left open where the match is weak. Clone size appears in some rows only: once, few, many, or a class for an expanded clone.

D: TRBD1
J: TRBJ1-1
V: TRBV5-1
size: -
CDR3: CASSRGGLGGENTEAFF
DNA: TGCGCCAGCAGCAGGGGTGGTTTAGGGGGCGAGAACACTGAAGCTTTCTTT

D: TRBD1
J: TRBJ1-3
V: TRBV28
size: -
CDR3: CASRRQGSGNTIYF
DNA: TGTGCCAGCAGACGACAGGGGTCCGGAAACACCATATATTTT

D: -
J: TRBJ2-3
V: TRBV2
size: -
CDR3: CASSEREGDTQYF
DNA: TGTGCCAGCAGTGAAAGAGAGGGAGATACGCAGTATTTT

D: -
J: TRBJ2-5
V: TRBV7-6
size: -
CDR3: CASSLASPGRGETQYF
DNA: TGTGCCAGCAGCTTAGCGAGTCCGGGGCGGGGAGAGACCCAGTACTTC

D: -
J: TRBJ2-2
V: TRBV19
size: -
CDR3: CASRSVGADTGELFF
DNA: TGTGCCAGTAGGTCGGTCGGGGCGGACACCGGGGAGCTGTTTTTT

D: -
J: TRBJ1-5
V: TRBV9
size: -
CDR3: CASSVDARSNQPQHF
DNA: TGTGCCAGCAGCGTAGATGCACGGAGCAATCAGCCCCAGCATTTT

D: -
J: TRBJ2-3
V: TRBV19
size: -
CDR3: CASSPTKGGVTDTQYF
DNA: TGTGCCAGTAGTCCGACTAAGGGGGGGGTGACAGATACGCAGTATTTT

D: -
J: TRBJ2-2
V: TRBV4-1
size: -
CDR3: CASSLWEAGELARTGELFF
DNA: TGCGCCAGCAGCCTCTGGGAGGCAGGGGAATTAGCGAGAACCGGGGAGCTGTTTTTT

D: -
J: TRBJ2-3
V: TRBV9
size: -
CDR3: CASSVVQTDTQYF
DNA: TGTGCCAGCAGCGTAGTGCAGACAGATACGCAGTATTTT

D: TRBD1
J: TRBJ1-2
V: TRBV5-4
size: -
CDR3: CASSLDRGHGYTF
DNA: TGTGCCAGCAGCTTGGACAGGGGGCATGGCTACACCTTC

D: TRBD1
J: TRBJ2-3
V: TRBV19
size: -
CDR3: CASSVPGQGTTDTQYF
DNA: TGTGCCAGTAGTGTTCCGGGACAGGGCACCACAGATACGCAGTATTTT

D: -
J: TRBJ1-5
V: TRBV5-8
size: -
CDR3: CASSGNRGGGQPQHF
DNA: TGTGCCAGCAGCGGGAACCGGGGGGGCGGTCAGCCCCAGCATTTT

D: TRBD1
J: TRBJ2-1
V: TRBV11-3
size: -
CDR3: CASSLGQGGLNEQFF
DNA: TGTGCCAGCAGCTTAGGACAGGGGGGACTCAATGAGCAGTTCTTC

D: -
J: TRBJ2-2
V: TRBV11-2
size: -
CDR3: CASSAQIITGELFF
DNA: TGTGCCAGCAGCGCGCAGATAATCACCGGGGAGCTGTTTTTT

D: -
J: TRBJ2-2
V: TRBV5-1
size: once
CDR3: CASSLDPSLNTGELFF
DNA: TGCGCCAGCAGCTTGGACCCCAGTCTTAACACCGGGGAGCTGTTTTTT

D: -
J: TRBJ1-1
V: TRBV6-6
size: -
CDR3: CASSQTGNTEAFF
DNA: TGTGCCAGCAGCCAGACAGGGAACACTGAAGCTTTCTTT

D: -
J: TRBJ1-6
V: TRBV4-1
size: -
CDR3: CASSQDGNSPLHF
DNA: TGCGCCAGCAGCCAAGATGGAAATTCACCCCTCCACTTT

D: -
J: TRBJ1-1
V: TRBV7-2
size: -
CDR3: CASSFGGGNTEAFF
DNA: TGTGCCAGCAGCTTTGGGGGGGGGAACACTGAAGCTTTCTTT

D: TRBD2
J: TRBJ2-1
V: TRBV4-2
size: -
CDR3: CASSLSSGESSYNEQFF
DNA: TGTGCCAGCAGCCTTTCTAGCGGTGAGAGCTCCTACAATGAGCAGTTCTTC

D: -
J: TRBJ2-1
V: TRBV4-3
size: -
CDR3: CASSQSLHPSSYNEQFF
DNA: TGCGCCAGCAGCCAATCCCTCCATCCGAGCTCCTACAATGAGCAGTTCTTC

D: TRBD1
J: TRBJ1-2
V: TRBV4-2
size: -
CDR3: CASSPSSGDSIIEGYTF
DNA: TGTGCCAGCAGCCCGTCTTCGGGGGACAGTATTATCGAAGGCTACACCTTC

D: TRBD2
J: TRBJ2-5
V: TRBV18
size: once
CDR3: CASSQAGLAGETQYF
DNA: TGTGCCAGCTCACAGGCGGGACTAGCGGGAGAGACCCAGTACTTC

D: TRBD1
J: TRBJ2-3
V: TRBV11-2
size: -
CDR3: CASSLERQGKQYF
DNA: TGTGCCAGCAGCTTAGAGAGACAGGGAAAGCAGTATTTT

D: -
J: TRBJ2-1
V: TRBV19
size: -
CDR3: CASSNTGNEQFF
DNA: TGTGCCAGTAGCAATACGGGCAATGAGCAGTTCTTC

D: TRBD2
J: TRBJ2-5
V: TRBV12-5
size: -
CDR3: CASGLSGGQETQYF
DNA: TGTGCTAGTGGTTTGTCGGGGGGCCAAGAGACCCAGTACTTC

D: TRBD2
J: TRBJ2-5
V: TRBV5-6
size: -
CDR3: CASSLVAGGPRGETQYF
DNA: TGTGCCAGCAGCTTGGTTGCGGGGGGCCCCCGGGGAGAGACCCAGTACTTC

D: -
J: TRBJ1-4
V: TRBV2
size: -
CDR3: CASRGGPGGEKLFF
DNA: TGTGCCAGCAGGGGGGGACCGGGCGGCGAAAAACTGTTTTTT

D: -
J: TRBJ2-2
V: TRBV28
size: -
CDR3: CATRGRLTGELFF
DNA: TGTGCCACCAGGGGACGTCTCACCGGGGAGCTGTTTTTT

D: -
J: TRBJ1-2
V: TRBV15
size: -
CDR3: CATSRGGGYGYTF
DNA: TGTGCCACCAGCAGAGGAGGAGGGTATGGCTACACCTTC

D: -
J: TRBJ1-4
V: TRBV5-4
size: once
CDR3: CASSLFGGAEKLFF
DNA: TGTGCCAGCAGCTTGTTCGGGGGCGCTGAAAAACTGTTTTTT

D: -
J: TRBJ1-6
V: TRBV6-1
size: -
CDR3: CASSELPRPPLHF
DNA: TGTGCCAGCAGTGAATTACCCCGGCCGCCCCTCCACTTT

D: -
J: TRBJ1-4
V: TRBV5-1
size: once
CDR3: CASSPQGATNEKLFF
DNA: TGCGCCAGCAGCCCACAGGGAGCAACTAATGAAAAACTGTTTTTT

D: TRBD1
J: TRBJ1-3
V: TRBV11-2
size: -
CDR3: CASSLRTPGQGAGNTIYF
DNA: TGTGCCAGCAGCTTACGGACTCCGGGACAGGGGGCCGGAAACACCATATATTTT

D: -
J: TRBJ1-5
V: TRBV19
size: -
CDR3: CATKGGGNQPQHF
DNA: TGTGCCACCAAGGGTGGGGGAAATCAGCCCCAGCATTTT

D: -
J: TRBJ1-5
V: TRBV5-1
size: -
CDR3: CASSPGHVGGDQPQHF
DNA: TGCGCCAGCAGCCCGGGACATGTCGGTGGGGATCAGCCCCAGCATTTT

D: -
J: TRBJ2-6
V: TRBV5-1
size: -
CDR3: CASSSRTVLPVLTF
DNA: TGCGCCAGCAGCTCGAGGACAGTCCTTCCCGTCCTGACTTTC

D: -
J: TRBJ2-3
V: TRBV5-1
size: -
CDR3: CASRLETGSSTDTQYF
DNA: TGCGCCAGCAGATTGGAGACAGGCTCTAGCACAGATACGCAGTATTTT

D: TRBD2
J: TRBJ2-3
V: TRBV6-1
size: -
CDR3: CASSEGGIDTQYF
DNA: TGTGCCAGCAGTGAGGGGGGGATAGATACGCAGTATTTT

D: TRBD1
J: TRBJ1-1
V: TRBV2
size: few
CDR3: CASREQTGFGEAFF
DNA: TGTGCCAGCAGAGAACAGACAGGGTTCGGTGAAGCTTTCTTT

D: -
J: TRBJ2-2
V: TRBV5-1
size: -
CDR3: CASSLDGGTGELFF
DNA: TGCGCCAGCAGCTTGGATGGGGGCACCGGGGAGCTGTTTTTT

D: -
J: TRBJ2-1
V: TRBV6-5
size: -
CDR3: CASSLPALREQFF
DNA: TGTGCCAGCAGTCTACCCGCCCTGCGGGAGCAGTTCTTC

D: TRBD2
J: TRBJ2-5
V: TRBV9
size: once
CDR3: CASSLGLAGGPLETQYF
DNA: TGTGCCAGCAGCCTCGGACTAGCGGGGGGGCCTTTGGAGACCCAGTACTTC

D: -
J: TRBJ1-6
V: TRBV6-5
size: -
CDR3: CASSYATRGSPLHF
DNA: TGTGCCAGCAGTTATGCCACGAGGGGATCACCCCTCCACTTT

D: -
J: TRBJ1-2
V: TRBV19
size: -
CDR3: CASTPDGHYGYTF
DNA: TGTGCCAGTACTCCGGACGGCCACTATGGCTACACCTTC

D: -
J: TRBJ2-1
V: TRBV27
size: -
CDR3: CASSLEGTGPRDEQFF
DNA: TGTGCCAGCAGTTTGGAGGGAACAGGGCCTAGGGATGAGCAGTTCTTC

D: TRBD2
J: TRBJ2-3
V: TRBV5-1
size: -
CDR3: CASSTGLASDTQYF
DNA: TGCGCCAGCAGCACGGGACTAGCGTCAGATACGCAGTATTTT

D: -
J: TRBJ2-6
V: TRBV5-1
size: once
CDR3: CASSPPLGGVGANVLTF
DNA: TGCGCCAGCAGCCCGCCTCTTGGGGGCGTTGGGGCCAACGTCCTGACTTTC

D: -
J: TRBJ1-1
V: TRBV7-3
size: -
CDR3: CASSLYMNTEAFF
DNA: TGTGCCAGCAGCTTATACATGAACACTGAAGCTTTCTTT

D: TRBD1
J: TRBJ1-6
V: TRBV10-3
size: once
CDR3: CAIRERQGLDSPLHF
DNA: TGTGCCATCAGGGAGCGACAGGGGCTGGATTCACCCCTCCACTTT

D: -
J: TRBJ2-7
V: TRBV5-6
size: -
CDR3: CASSLGQQTYEQYF
DNA: TGTGCCAGCAGCTTGGGACAGCAGACCTACGAGCAGTACTTC

D: -
J: TRBJ2-1
V: TRBV5-5
size: -
CDR3: CASSWVTGADEQFF
DNA: TGTGCCAGCAGCTGGGTGACAGGCGCGGATGAGCAGTTCTTC

D: TRBD2
J: TRBJ2-3
V: TRBV7-6
size: -
CDR3: CASSLVVAGGTDTQYF
DNA: TGTGCCAGCAGCTTAGTGGTGGCGGGGGGCACAGATACGCAGTATTTT

D: TRBD1
J: TRBJ2-7
V: TRBV7-6
size: -
CDR3: CASSLSVYRGRGPNEQYF
DNA: TGTGCCAGCAGCTTATCTGTCTACAGGGGACGCGGGCCAAACGAGCAGTACTTC

D: -
J: TRBJ1-4
V: TRBV25-1
size: -
CDR3: CASREPSVVGEKLFF
DNA: TGTGCCAGCAGAGAACCATCGGTCGTCGGTGAAAAACTGTTTTTT

D: -
J: TRBJ1-5
V: TRBV7-2
size: once
CDR3: CASSSYVRVPPQHF
DNA: TGTGCCAGCAGCTCCTACGTGAGGGTTCCGCCCCAGCATTTT

D: -
J: TRBJ1-1
V: TRBV4-3
size: -
CDR3: CASSQDLWGNTEAFF
DNA: TGCGCCAGCAGCCAAGATTTATGGGGTAACACTGAAGCTTTCTTT

D: -
J: TRBJ1-5
V: TRBV5-4
size: -
CDR3: CASSLYTGIRDQPQHF
DNA: TGTGCCAGCAGCTTATACACAGGGATACGGGATCAGCCCCAGCATTTT